Following are 30 T cell receptor beta chains from one sample sequenced in a study of cytomegalovirus exposure and HLA in healthy donors. Vbeta (60) and Jbeta (13) primers were used in the PCR. The method was immunoSEQ multiplex PCR; TCRdb's version includes in-frame clones alone and lacks a portion of them. This sample's table has 150,000 or so clones. The sample taken for sequencing was PBMCs. These receptors came from a woman between 50 and 59 years old in good health and CMV-seronegative.

The CDR3 region has the DNA TGCGCCAGCAGACAGGACCTAAACTATGGCTACACCTTC. It translates to CASRQDLNYGYTF. The rearrangement links TRBV5-1 to TRBJ1-2, with D possibly TRBD1 on 5 matching bases. CDR3 length: 13 residues. The V end was cut by 5 bases, the J end by 2 bases, with 10 bases between. Germline V CDR1 and CDR2: SGHRS, YFSETQ.

The CDR3 DNA sequence: TGTGCCAGCAGCCAGAACACAGTGACAGGAAACACCATATATTTT. Residues: CASSQNTVTGNTIYF. The J gene is TRBJ1-3, the V gene TRBV4-2, with D unclear. From germline, CDR1 is LGHNA and CDR2 YNFKEQ. The ends were cut back, 3 bases at V and 4 bases at J, with 13 bases in the middle. The CDR3 contains 15 residues.

This chain links TRBV6-1 with TRBJ1-5; no firm D call. V gave up 0 bases and J gave up 5 bases, with 8 bases separating them. The CDR3 length is 14 residues. The germline V gene has CDR1 MNHNS and CDR2 SASEGT. In DNA, the CDR3 is TGTGCCAGCAGTGAAGCCGGAGAGGATCAGCCCCAGCATTTT. It yields the protein CASSEAGEDQPQHF.

Details on this clone: In the same sample, other DNA sequences code for this CDR3. The V gene is TRBV5-1, the J gene TRBJ1-3; D is unclear. Trimming removed 0 bases at V and 3 bases at J, with 7 bases between. The CDR3 length is 14 residues. The germline V gene has CDR1 SGHRS and CDR2 YFSETQ. The CDR3 region is CASSLAGYGNTIYF. The CDR3 DNA is TGCGCCAGCAGCTTGGCGGGGTATGGAAACACCATATATTTT.

V usage is TRBV29-1 and J usage is TRBJ2-7, with TRBD1 identical over 7 bases. The V gene end was trimmed by 3 bases and the J gene end by 2 bases; junction bases not matched to a gene: 4. Germline V gene data show CDR1 as SQVTM and CDR2 as ANQGSEA. This CDR3 has 13 residues. In DNA form, the CDR3 reads TGCAGCGTTGAGGACGGGACAGCCTACGAGCAGTACTTC. Amino acids: CSVEDGTAYEQYF.

The rearrangement uses TRBV2 and TRBJ1-2, with TRBD1 matching over 10 bases. CDR3 length: 14 amino acids. V was clipped by 5 bases and J by 8 bases; unmatched bases: 8. The germline V gene has CDR1 SNHLY and CDR2 FYNNEI. For the CDR3, the DNA is TGTGCCAGCAGTTCTGGACAGGGGGTTTACGGCTACACCTTC. This sequence encodes CASSSGQGVYGYTF.

This chain joins TRBV9 and TRBJ2-1; TRBD2 agrees at 14 bases. Germline V gives CDR1 SGDLS, CDR2 YYNGEE. Unmatched junction bases numbered 13, after V lost 0 bases and J lost 5 bases. The CDR3 contains 20 residues. The DNA for the CDR3 is TGTGCCAGCAGCGTAGTTTTAGGACTAGCGGGGGGTGAGATTGACAATGAGCAGTTCTTC. This translates into CASSVVLGLAGGEIDNEQFF. Combining the CDR3 with reference TRBV9 and TRBJ2-1 gives the whole variable domain DSGVTQTPKHLITATGQRVTLRCSPRSGDLSVYWYQQSLDQGLQFLIQYYNGEERAKGNILERFSAQQFPDLHSELNLSSLELGDSALYFCASSVVLGLAGGEIDNEQFFGPGTRLTVL.

The chain links TRBV28 to TRBJ1-6, with TRBD1 as a possible D gene (5 bases). Deletions cut 1 base from V and 10 bases from J, with 14 bases between. The CDR3 extends over 15 amino acids. The germline CDR1 and CDR2 sequences are MDHEN and SYDVKM. CDR3 nucleotide sequence: TGTGCCAGCAGTTTATTGCCCGACAGAAGGTCACCCCTCCACTTT. This encodes CASSLLPDRRSPLHF.

CDR3 DNA sequence: TGTGCCAGCAGGGTGCGCGCCCTAAGCACAGATACGCAGTATTTT. This codes for CASRVRALSTDTQYF. The V gene is TRBV7-3, the J gene TRBJ2-3, with D uncertain. With 6 bases removed from V and 0 bases from J, the gap between germline ends came to 13 bases. From germline, CDR1 is SGHTA and CDR2 FQGTGA. The length of the CDR3 is 15 residues.

The chain recombines TRBV18 with TRBJ2-7, with 7 bases matching TRBD1. CDR3 length: 15 residues. Germline-derived CDR1 and CDR2 are KGHSH and LQKENI. After removal of 2 bases from V and 0 bases from J, the junction contained 4 bases not matched to a gene. The DNA for the CDR3 is TGTGCCAGCTCACCATTCCGGGACAGCTCCTACGAGCAGTACTTC. Its translation: CASSPFRDSSYEQYF.

Written as DNA, the CDR3 is TGCGCCAGCAGCTTGGATGCGGGGGCCGGCTCCTACAATGAGCAGTTCTTC. It specifies CASSLDAGAGSYNEQFF. The chain links TRBV5-1 to TRBJ2-1, with D perhaps matching TRBD2 (7 bases). Germline V CDR1 and CDR2: SGHRS, YFSETQ. The CDR3 covers 17 residues. The ends were cut back, 0 bases at V and 0 bases at J, with 13 bases in the middle.

The chain carries TRBV2 and TRBJ2-3, with D possibly matching TRBD1 (6 bases). CDR3 length: 12 residues. Trimming shortened V by 6 bases and J by 6 bases, and 10 bases separated the two germline ends. The V gene's germline CDR1 is SNHLY and CDR2 FYNNEI. Here the CDR3 DNA reads TGTGCCAGCAGGGATAGGGGGGATACGCAGTATTTT. Its protein is CASRDRGDTQYF.

The V gene is TRBV4-3, the J gene TRBJ1-3, with TRBD1 identical over 8 bases. Germline-derived CDR1 and CDR2 are LGHNA and YSLEER. Trimming at V came to 3 bases and at J to 4 bases, leaving 2 bases not matched to a gene. The CDR3 extends over 14 amino acids. This CDR3 is CASSQDRVGNTIYF. For the CDR3, the DNA is TGCGCCAGCAGCCAGGACAGGGTAGGAAACACCATATATTTT.

V gene TRBV19 combines with J gene TRBJ2-2; TRBD2 might be the D (7 bases). The CDR3 runs 17 residues. CDR1 and CDR2 (germline): LNHDA, SQIVND (reference sequence). V lost 1 base and J 0 bases, leaving 12 bases between the germline ends. The CDR3 sequence: CASSIGGGAANTGELFF. The CDR3 bases are TGTGCCAGTAGTATAGGTGGGGGGGCTGCGAACACCGGGGAGCTGTTTTTT.

This chain connects TRBV28 to TRBJ2-7; 8 bases are a match to TRBD1. Germline V lookup: CDR1 MDHEN, CDR2 SYDVKM. The CDR3 has 17 residues. V lost 2 bases to trimming and J lost 3 bases; unmatched junction nucleotides: 12. CDR3 sequence (DNA): TGTGCCAGCAGTTTAGTCCCCTCCAGGGGGCTGAGCTACGAGCAGTACTTC. Amino acid sequence: CASSLVPSRGLSYEQYF.

The chain employs TRBV6-5 and TRBJ2-7, with 9 bases lining up with TRBD1. The CDR3 sequence is 15 residues long. The germline gives CDR1 MNHEY, CDR2 SVGAGI. The trim removed 0 bases at V and 2 bases at J, leaving 2 bases unmatched. CDR3 region: CASSYSGTGTYEQYF. CDR3 in DNA: TGTGCCAGCAGTTACTCAGGGACAGGGACCTACGAGCAGTACTTC.

The chain recombines TRBV5-1 with TRBJ1-5, with TRBD1 matching 7 bases. The CDR3 totals 16 residues. J was trimmed by 0 bases and V by 0 bases; bases with no gene match: 3. In germline, CDR1 is SGHRS, CDR2 YFSETQ. CDR3 region: CASSLDGTDSNQPQHF. As DNA, the CDR3 is TGCGCCAGCAGCTTGGATGGGACAGATAGCAATCAGCCCCAGCATTTT.

Comment on this clone: Other DNA sequences from this sample encode an identical CDR3 as well. The gene calls are TRBV28 and TRBJ1-5; TRBD1 aligns across 9 bases. Germline trimming cut 5 bases from V and 4 bases from J; bases unmatched to any gene: 6. Germline V gene data show CDR1 as MDHEN and CDR2 as SYDVKM. The CDR3 extends over 15 amino acids. Here the CDR3 DNA reads TGTGCCAGCAGTCTTCCGGGACAGGGAAATCAGCCCCAGCATTTT. Its translation is CASSLPGQGNQPQHF. The whole variable domain, remainder taken from reference TRBV28 and TRBJ1-5, is DVKVTQSSRYLVKRTGEKVFLECVQDMDHENMFWYRQDPGLGLRLIYFSYDVKMKEKGDIPEGYSVSREKKERFSLILESASTNQTSMYLCASSLPGQGNQPQHFGDGTRLSIL.

The chain recombines TRBV6-5 with TRBJ2-7, with 7 positions matching TRBD1. J was trimmed by 5 bases and V by 4 bases; bases with no gene match: 11. The germline V gene has CDR1 MNHEY and CDR2 SVGAGI. The CDR3 spans 15 residues. CDR3 region: CASSLDRDTAHEQYF. DNA for the CDR3: TGTGCCAGCAGTTTAGACAGGGATACTGCTCACGAGCAGTACTTC.

This chain uses TRBV19 with TRBJ1-2; TRBD1 matches at 7 bases. The V and J ends lost 5 bases and 8 bases, in that order; junction bases with no gene match: 11. CDR1 and CDR2 from the germline V gene are LNHDA and SQIVND (reference sequence). CDR3 length: 14 amino acids. The CDR3 sequence is CASSARDRMVGYTF. The CDR3 DNA reads as TGTGCCAGTAGTGCCCGGGACAGAATGGTAGGCTACACCTTC. Combining the CDR3 with reference TRBV19 and TRBJ1-2 gives the whole variable domain DGGITQSPKYLFRKEGQNVTLSCEQNLNHDAMYWYRQDPGQGLRLIYYSQIVNDFQKGDIAEGYSVSREKKESFPLTVTSAQKNPTAFYLCASSARDRMVGYTFGSGTRLTVV.

The rearrangement joins TRBV7-3 to TRBJ1-1, with D uncertain. The germline V and J ends were trimmed by 0 bases and 7 bases, with 9 bases remaining between them. The CDR3 is made up of 13 amino acids. From germline, CDR1 is SGHTA and CDR2 FQGTGA. The CDR3 is CASSLTSGFEAFF. CDR3 in DNA: TGTGCCAGCAGCTTAACCAGTGGTTTTGAAGCTTTCTTT. Complete variable domain (other parts from reference TRBV7-3 and TRBJ1-1): GAGVSQTPSNKVTEKGKYVELRCDPISGHTALYWYRQSLGQGPEFLIYFQGTGAADDSGLPNDRFFAVRPEGSVSTLKIQRTERGDSAVYLCASSLTSGFEAFFGQGTRLTVV.

In nucleotides, the CDR3 is TGTGCCAGCTCACCGGACAGCTCTGGAAACACCATATATTTT. This gives the protein CASSPDSSGNTIYF. The V call is TRBV18, the J call TRBJ1-3; D is possibly TRBD1 (6 bases). The germline V gene has CDR1 KGHSH and CDR2 LQKENI. The CDR3 loop spans 14 amino acids. V gave up 3 bases and J gave up 0 bases, with 6 bases separating them.

The gene calls are TRBV7-9 and TRBJ1-2; 12 bases are shared with TRBD1. There are 16 residues in the CDR3. After removal of 0 bases from V and 8 bases from J, the junction contained 7 bases not matched to a gene. CDR1 SEHNR and CDR2 FQNEAQ come from the germline V gene (reference sequence). The CDR3 spells CASSLAAGTGGWGYTF. The CDR3 nucleotides are TGTGCCAGCAGCTTAGCAGCCGGGACAGGGGGCTGGGGCTACACCTTC.

About this clone itself: A junction boundary mismatches the germline segment, possibly from a read error. V usage is TRBV20-1 and J usage is TRBJ2-7; unclear D gene. Germline V gives CDR1 DFQATT, CDR2 SNEGSKA (reference sequence). The CDR3 extends over 11 amino acids. The DNA of the CDR3 is TGCAGTGCTAGAGATGAGGAAGCCGCACTTTTC. As protein: CSARDEEAALF.

V and J are TRBV6-1 and TRBJ1-1; possible D gene TRBD1, 5 bases. This CDR3 has 14 amino acids. Trimming shortened V by 2 bases and J by 5 bases, and 12 bases separated the two germline ends. Germline-derived CDR1 and CDR2 are MNHNS and SASEGT. CDR3 protein: CASSENPGRTEAFF. CDR3 bases: TGTGCCAGCAGTGAAAACCCAGGGCGAACTGAAGCTTTCTTT.

The chain is built from TRBV9 and TRBJ2-7; D may be TRBD1 (6 bases). CDR1 is SGDLS and CDR2 is YYNGEE in the germline V gene. The CDR3 contains 11 residues. Deletions cut 7 bases from V and 4 bases from J, with 9 bases between. CDR3 in DNA: TGTGCCAGCGGGGGCGAGTACGAGCAGTACTTC. This gives the protein CASGGEYEQYF.

This chain connects TRBV7-6 to TRBJ1-3; TRBD1 agrees at 8 bases. This CDR3 is 16 amino acids long. Germline lookup yields CDR1 SGHVS and CDR2 FNYEAQ. Trimming at V came to 5 bases and at J to 3 bases, leaving 9 bases not matched to a gene. The CDR3 DNA follows: TGTGCCAGCAGCCCGAGACAGGGGATTTTTGGAAACACCATATATTTT. This translates into CASSPRQGIFGNTIYF.

The chain joins TRBV5-1 to TRBJ2-5; D gene unclear. Germline V CDR1 and CDR2: SGHRS, YFSETQ. The V and J ends lost 1 base and 0 bases respectively, with 7 bases between them. This CDR3 has 14 amino acids. The DNA of the CDR3 is TGCGCCAGCAGCTTGAGCGCGCACCAAGAGACCCAGTACTTC. Protein: CASSLSAHQETQYF.

J is TRBJ2-1 and V is TRBV19; unclear D gene. This CDR3 has 12 residues. Germline V gene sequence: CDR1 LNHDA, CDR2 SQIVND (reference sequence). Trimming stripped 3 bases from V and 5 bases from J, with 5 bases between. The CDR3 sequence: CASSIGNNEQFF. The CDR3 nucleotides read TGTGCCAGTAGTATCGGTAACAATGAGCAGTTCTTC.

The chain has TRBV7-7 and TRBJ2-1; 9 positions match TRBD2. V trimming: 8 bases; J trimming: 4 bases; junction bases outside the gene matches: 3. The CDR3 loop spans 13 amino acids. Per germline, CDR1 SSHAT and CDR2 FNYEAQ (reference sequence). DNA for the CDR3: TGTGCCAGCGGGCGGGGGGGGTACAATGAGCAGTTCTTC. Encoded protein: CASGRGGYNEQFF. Full variable domain (outside the CDR3, taken from reference TRBV7-7 and TRBJ2-1): GAGVSQSPRYKVTKRGQDVTLRCDPISSHATLYWYQQALGQGPEFLTYFNYEAQPDKSGLPSDRFSAERPEGSISTLTIQRTEQRDSAMYRCASGRGGYNEQFFGPGTRLTVL.